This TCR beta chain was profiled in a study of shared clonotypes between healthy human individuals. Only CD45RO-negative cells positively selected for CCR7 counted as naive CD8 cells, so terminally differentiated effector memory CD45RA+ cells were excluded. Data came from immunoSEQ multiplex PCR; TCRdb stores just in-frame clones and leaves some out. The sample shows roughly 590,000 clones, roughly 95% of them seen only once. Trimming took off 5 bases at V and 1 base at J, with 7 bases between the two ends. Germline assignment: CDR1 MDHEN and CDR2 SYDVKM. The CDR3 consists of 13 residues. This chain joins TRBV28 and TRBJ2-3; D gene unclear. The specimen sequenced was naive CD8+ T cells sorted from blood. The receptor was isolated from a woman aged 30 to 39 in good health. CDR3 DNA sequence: TGTGCCAGCAGTAAGAGCGGCACAGATACGCAGTATTTT. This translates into CASSKSGTDTQYF.